The clone carrying this TCR beta chain appeared once. The target antigen is unknown. The germline gives CDR1 SGHNT, CDR2 YENEEA. The CDR3 consists of 15 residues. V lost 3 bases and J 1 base, leaving 12 bases between the germline ends. Researchers ran the PCR with 60 Vbeta and 13 Jbeta primers. Authors' analysis steps: A later analysis tallied approximately 80 million unique TCR beta chains, 8.5 million to 11 million of them shared. Here immunoSEQ multiplex PCR was the method, and the copy in TCRdb shows in-frame clones only, minus some. D and trimming come from the DNA, and the V and J calls and clone size come from that table. The sample consists of about 200,000 clones, approximately 85% of them appearing once. The entry originates in a study of cytomegalovirus exposure and HLA in healthy donors. Study outcomes and limitations: DRB1 had the most TCR associations and HLA-C the fewest, a later analysis found, with rates varying by HLA locus. The investigators catalogued 160 or so TCR beta chains as cytomegalovirus-associated. Through in vitro validation, a few CMV-associated chains were shown to be specific for CMV antigens.

The chain uses TRBV11-3 and TRBJ2-5; a weak D match, TRBD1 (7 bases). The TCR originated in a girl aged 5-17 years in good health and CMV-seropositive. Specimen: PBMCs. The CDR3 DNA reads as TGTGCCAGCAGCTTCGGAGGGGGCGGCCAAGAGACCCAGTACTTC. This encodes CASSFGGGGQETQYF. Looking up the rest from reference TRBV11-3 and TRBJ2-5 gives the full variable domain: EAGVVQSPRYKIIEKKQPVAFWCNPISGHNTLYWYLQNLGQGPELLIRYENEEAVDDSQLPKDRFSAERLKGVDSTLKIQPAELGDSAVYLCASSFGGGGQETQYFGPGTRLLVL.